This T cell receptor beta chain was profiled in a study of Graves' ophthalmopathy and Graves' hyperthyroidism. Background on the study: Before any treatment, peripheral blood was taken at the initial diagnosis.

RNA transcripts were the source from which TCR beta CDR3 regions were amplified. An opening RT-PCR round employed HTBI primers and preceded a second-round multiplex PCR. One entry per CDR3 protein results from TCRdb running MiXCR on the multiplex PCR reads. Of 150,000 to 200,000 distinct CDR3 sequences listed, just under 40% are singletons. Clinicians diagnosed using symptoms, serum thyroxine, TRAb, thyroid ultrasound and orbital computed tomography. This clonotype was observed many times. CDR3 size: 13 residues. Germline V CDR1 and CDR2: SQVTM, ANQGSEA. The trim removed 4 bases at V and 4 bases at J, leaving 6 bases unmatched.

V usage is TRBV29-1 and J usage is TRBJ1-1; TRBD1 agrees at 7 bases. This TCR was sampled from a young man with Graves' ophthalmopathy. Input material: peripheral blood. The CDR3 region is CSVGQGRGTEAFF. The CDR3 DNA is TGCAGCGTTGGACAGGGCAGGGGCACTGAAGCTTTCTTT.